This T cell receptor (beta chain) comes out of a study of blood T cell repertoires in COVID-19 (dated by TCRdb to about 2020). The study in broad terms: Collaborator samples came from the United States, Italy and Spain and covered acute and convalescent phases of COVID-19. The prospective study material was composed of cDNA or gDNA derived from T cells, B-cell-depleted T cells, or PBMCs. Subjects who had been exposed to COVID-19, were actively infected with it, or had recovered from it provided the deeply sampled blood TCRbeta repertoires that made up the dataset. The repertoires were released in a freely available public database meant as a resource for research on the immune response to SARS-CoV-2. The samples were drawn from the first 160 participants of the ongoing ImmuneRACE study and from under 1,500 subjects provided by 6 global collaborators. Sample metadata almost always included a de-identified subject ID, COVID-19 status, age in years and sex. Where available, HLA class I and class II types were taken from metadata supplied by the sample provider and were not determined by assay-based typing.

The immunoSEQ Assay, a bias-controlled multiplex PCR, was used to amplify TCRbeta CDR3 regions from genomic DNA. The original pipeline was this. Within the assay, amplification of reference gene primers was used to estimate how many nucleated cells each sample contained. Sequence reads were collapsed and filtered to measure the absolute abundance of every unique TCRbeta CDR3 rearrangement. For each sample, productive Simpson clonality was calculated as the square root of Simpson's diversity index across productive rearrangements. This is the immuneACCESS table as TCRdb keeps it, with only in-frame sequences that have V and J called. A part of the clones is gone; compared with another copy, unresolved V genes explain less than half, and the rest is unexplained. V and J calls and clone size are given by that table; D and trimming were obtained from the DNA. This sample comprises 75,000 or so clones, 65% to 85% of them detected only once. The top ten constitute approximately 5.8% of the sample.

A remark on this clone: Its cognate antigen has yet to be identified. It has no much larger one-base neighbor in the sample; base qualities were not kept.

The collaborating institutions used their own protocols to collect whole blood in K2EDTA tubes. For TCRbeta analysis, collaborators shipped samples in one of three forms: frozen whole blood, isolated PBMCs, or DNA extracted from either of those sample types. On the study overall, not on this receptor specifically: The quantity of clinical and demographic metadata differed by source and by participant and was supplied without curation.

From V the trimming removes 0 bases and from J it removes 8 bases, while the gene matches leave 2 bases of the junction unaccounted for. From the germline V gene, CDR1 is MNHEY and CDR2 is SVGAGI. Inclusive of the bounding cysteine and phenylalanine, the CDR3 is 15 residues long. The retained sequence is limited to the CDR3, 45 bases, with the frame set at the first base. The sample consisted of peripheral blood. This clonotype originated in a man aged 55-75 years with active or convalescent COVID-19. This receptor chain uses TRBV6-5 and TRBJ1-6; 9 central nucleotides agree with TRBD1. Read as DNA, the sequence is TGTGCCAGCAGTTACTCTGGGACAGGGTATTCACCCCTCCACTTT. Its protein is CASSYSGTGYSPLHF.